The next 6 T cell receptor beta chains were all read from a single sample in a study of T cells in Graves' hyperthyroidism and ophthalmopathy (dated by TCRdb to the late 2010s). The library was generated by multiplex PCR. TCRdb shows the sequencer as Illumina HiSeq 2000. TCR beta CDR3 regions were amplified from RNA transcripts. The TCR CDR3 was subjected to a first round of RT-PCR using the HTBI primer set and the Qiagen OneStep RT-PCR kit. TCRdb redid the processing of the public reads, applying fastp at Q25 and MiXCR, and retained in-frame beta chains. Rows with a matching CDR3 protein are joined into one entry that keeps the most common DNA and genes. Within this sample are hundreds of thousands of distinct CDR3 sequences, with around 46% of them counted one time only. The top ten constitute about 8.2% of the sample. Sequencing input: peripheral blood or thyroid tissue (not recorded which). These receptors were collected from a young woman with Graves' hyperthyroidism. Donor details come from another sample of the same person, matched by shared clones.

This clonotype was seen a handful of times. The chain carries TRBV5-1 and TRBJ1-6; tentatively, D is TRBD1 (5 bases). V lost 0 bases to trimming and J lost 2 bases, with 9 bases between them. Germline V gene data show CDR1 as SGHRS and CDR2 as YFSETQ. CDR3 length: 16 amino acids. The CDR3 coding sequence is TGCGCCAGCAGCTTGGCAGGGAGTGCCTATAATTCACCCCTCCACTTT. It yields the protein CASSLAGSAYNSPLHF.

This clonotype has a single count. Here the CDR3 reads CASSFGGLHYGYTF. The CDR3 nucleotides are TGTGCCAGCAGTTTTGGGGGCCTACACTATGGCTACACCTTC. The V call is TRBV2, the J call TRBJ1-2; tentative D call: TRBD1 (6 bases). Deletions cut 5 bases from V and 3 bases from J, with 13 bases between. CDR1 and CDR2 from the germline V gene are SNHLY and FYNNEI. This CDR3 spans 14 amino acids.

The chain is built from TRBV5-1 and TRBJ2-7; D perhaps matches TRBD2 (6 bases). Germline V CDR1 and CDR2: SGHRS, YFSETQ. CDR3 length: 14 amino acids. V lost 0 bases to trimming and J lost 6 bases, with 13 bases between them. The CDR3 spells CASSLGAGLGEQYF. Here the CDR3 DNA reads TGCGCCAGCAGCTTGGGTGCGGGATTAGGCGAGCAGTACTTC.

The count of this clonotype is one. This sequence joins TRBV15 and TRBJ1-5, with TRBD1 identical over 7 bases. Germline loops: CDR1 LNHNV, CDR2 YYDKDF (reference sequence). V lost 0 bases, J lost 5 bases, and 4 bases stayed unmatched. The CDR3 extends over 15 amino acids. The CDR3 DNA sequence: TGTGCCACCAGCAGAGATTGGCAGGGGGATCAGCCCCAGCATTTT. Translated, it gives CATSRDWQGDQPQHF.

V usage is TRBV6-1 and J usage is TRBJ1-5; D gene uncertain. The germline V gene has CDR1 MNHNS and CDR2 SASEGT. Between the trimmed V and J ends, which lost 5 bases and 5 bases, there was a span of 19 bases. The CDR3 is 16 amino acids. CDR3 residues: CASSPYPDGNYQPQHF. As DNA, the CDR3 is TGTGCCAGCAGTCCCTACCCGGACGGAAATTATCAGCCCCAGCATTTT.

V gene TRBV2 combines with J gene TRBJ2-7; TRBD1 agrees at 9 bases. The germline V gene has CDR1 SNHLY and CDR2 FYNNEI. This CDR3 has 15 residues. V dropped 8 bases and J dropped 4; count of bases not matched to a gene: 12. In DNA, the CDR3 is TGTGCCAGCGGACGTCCCGGGACAGGGAGTTACGAGCAGTACTTC. It specifies CASGRPGTGSYEQYF.